This TCR beta chain was found in a study of shared clonotypes between healthy human individuals. Study background: Used for every donor were three CD4 naive, three CD4 memory, two CD8 naive and one CD8 memory plate.

Per germline, CDR1 MNHNS and CDR2 SASEGT. Trimming took 5 bases from V and 8 from J, leaving 15 bases between them. The CDR3 totals 13 residues. As for this clone: Its cognate antigen is unknown.

Whole-study results and caveats: Generally, naive subsets (rather than memory subsets) showed larger estimated richness.

Data came from immunoSEQ multiplex PCR; TCRdb stores just in-frame clones and leaves some out. The sample includes roughly 1 million clones, approximately 70% seen only once; the top ten take over 1.3%. The sample was memory CD4+ T cells sorted from blood. Described subset: CD45RA-negative fraction. J is TRBJ1-2 and V is TRBV6-1; D gene ambiguous. The source of this sequence is a young man in good health. The CDR3 region has the DNA TGTGCCAGCAGTAGGGAACAGACGGGGGGCTACACCTTC. Translation gives CASSREQTGGYTF.